What follows are 31 T cell receptor beta chains derived from one specimen sequenced in a study of Ad26.COV2.S vaccination and SARS-CoV-2 variants. As to treatment: approximately 18 received Ad26.COV2.S at low or high dose, single or two shots; a few received placebo; per-sample allocation not given. Collection of the samples took place on day 63 after the first injection of vaccine or placebo. Sequencing used immunoSEQ multiplex PCR; TCRdb keeps in-frame clones, though not all of them. This table has 300,000 to 350,000 clones, about 86% appearing once. The starting material was peripheral blood, obtained in a trial of Ad26.COV2.S vaccine versus placebo. These receptors all stem from a person between 18 and 65 years old who received the Ad26.COV2.S COVID-19 vaccine or a placebo.

This chain links TRBV14 with TRBJ2-1, with D perhaps TRBD1 or TRBD2 (5 bases each). V lost 0 bases and J lost 9, with 12 bases in between. Germline values: CDR1 SGHDN, CDR2 FVKESK. CDR3 length equals 14 residues. CDR3 amino acids: CASSQDGGWSEQFF. The DNA for the CDR3 is TGTGCCAGCAGCCAAGATGGGGGTTGGAGTGAGCAGTTCTTC.

This clone was counted a single time. This chain joins TRBV2 and TRBJ1-4; D is perhaps TRBD1 (6 bases). The ends were cut back, 5 bases at V and 5 bases at J, with 12 bases in the middle. Looked up from germline, CDR1 is SNHLY and CDR2 is FYNNEI. The CDR3 has 14 amino acids. Here the CDR3 reads CASSPFRGNEKLFF. DNA of the CDR3: TGTGCCAGCAGTCCTTTTAGGGGGAATGAAAAACTGTTTTTT.

The V gene is TRBV12-5, the J gene TRBJ1-6; 11 bases are shared with TRBD1. This CDR3 spans 19 amino acids. CDR1 is LGHNT, CDR2 FRNRAP, per germline. The V and J ends lost 3 bases and 3 bases, in that order; junction bases with no gene match: 10. CDR3 residues: CASGFWDRGVWDYNSPLHF. The DNA for the CDR3 is TGTGCTAGTGGTTTTTGGGACAGGGGGGTATGGGACTATAATTCACCCCTCCACTTT.

The chain links TRBV6-2 or TRBV6-3 to TRBJ1-2; no definite D call. This CDR3 is built from 12 residues. Germline lookup yields CDR1 MNHEY and CDR2 SVGEGT. The V end lost 5 bases, the J end lost 8 bases, and 12 bases lay between the germline ends. CDR3 sequence reads: CASSQLASGYTF. The CDR3 nucleotides are TGTGCCAGCAGTCAACTAGCGAGCGGCTACACCTTC.

V is TRBV6-2 or TRBV6-3 and J is TRBJ2-6; D unresolved. Germline values: CDR1 MNHEY, CDR2 SVGEGT. Trimming pared 4 bases from V and 2 bases from J, leaving 12 bases between. The CDR3 is 16 amino acids. The CDR3 nucleotides are TGTGCCAGCAGTTTGTTGAGGCAAGCTGGGGCCAACGTCCTGACTTTC. The encoded protein is CASSLLRQAGANVLTF.

V usage is TRBV5-4 and J usage is TRBJ1-1; D gene ambiguous. Germline-derived CDR1 and CDR2 are SGHNT and YYREEE (reference sequence). Trimming took off 0 bases at V and 0 bases at J, with 9 bases between the two ends. The CDR3 loop spans 15 amino acids. The CDR3 region is CASSLVVGMNTEAFF. CDR3 sequence (DNA): TGTGCCAGCAGCTTGGTGGTAGGGATGAACACTGAAGCTTTCTTT.

The J gene is TRBJ2-2, the V gene TRBV27, with unresolved D. The CDR3 contains 16 residues. V was trimmed by 6 bases and J by 0 bases, leaving 14 bases between them. CDR1 is MNHEY, CDR2 SMNVEV, per germline (reference sequence). CDR3: CASSKNRASNTGELFF. Here the CDR3 DNA reads TGTGCCAGCAGCAAGAACCGGGCCTCGAACACCGGGGAGCTGTTTTTT.

The chain links TRBV19 to TRBJ2-6; 8 positions agree with TRBD1. The germline gives CDR1 LNHDA, CDR2 SQIVND (reference sequence). The CDR3 has 16 amino acids. V gave up 8 bases and J gave up 0 bases; unmatched junction bases: 6. The DNA of the CDR3 is TGTGCCAGTTCAGGACAGGGCCTCTCTGGGGCCAACGTCCTGACTTTC. Translation: CASSGQGLSGANVLTF.

V and J are TRBV10-3 and TRBJ2-3, with D possibly TRBD1 on 6 matching bases. V shed 6 bases and J shed 2 bases, with 15 bases lying between them. The germline gives CDR1 ENHRY, CDR2 SYGVKD. CDR3 length: 15 residues. The CDR3 loop reads CAISYGQSITDTQYF. CDR3 coding DNA: TGTGCCATCAGCTACGGACAGAGTATCACAGATACGCAGTATTTT.

V gene TRBV5-4 combines with J gene TRBJ2-3; D is possibly TRBD1 or TRBD2 (5 bases each). CDR1 is SGHNT and CDR2 is YYREEE in the germline V gene (reference sequence). V lost 4 bases and J 0 bases, leaving 12 bases between the germline ends. The CDR3 sequence is 15 residues long. The CDR3 DNA follows: TGTGCCAGCAGCGGCCGGGACGGTAGCACAGATACGCAGTATTTT. Its protein is CASSGRDGSTDTQYF.

The CDR3 sequence: CASSYRRGLKNTEAFF. Here the CDR3 DNA reads TGTGCCAGCAGTTACAGGAGAGGGCTCAAAAACACTGAAGCTTTCTTT. The chain uses TRBV6-5 and TRBJ1-1, with D uncertain. Germline CDR1 and CDR2: MNHEY and SVGAGI. Trimming took off 2 bases at V and 2 bases at J, with 15 bases between the two ends. The CDR3 runs 16 residues.

This rearrangement joins TRBV10-3 to TRBJ1-3; D call uncertain. There are 16 residues in the CDR3. The germline V gene encodes CDR1 ENHRY and CDR2 SYGVKD. V dropped 5 bases and J dropped 0 bases, with 14 bases sitting between them. The DNA of the CDR3 is TGTGCCATCAGTTATGGTCCGAGAGGCTCTGGAAACACCATATATTTT. This sequence encodes CAISYGPRGSGNTIYF.

CDR3 loop: CASSLLTAEETQYF. For the CDR3, the DNA is TGTGCCAGCAGCTTATTGACGGCCGAAGAGACCCAGTACTTC. The J gene is TRBJ2-5, the V gene TRBV7-8; D is ambiguous. V was trimmed by 2 bases and J by 3 bases, leaving 10 bases between them. Germline CDR1 is SGHVS and CDR2 is FQNEAQ. The CDR3 covers 14 residues.

The chain employs TRBV19 and TRBJ1-2, with 8 bases lining up with TRBD1. V shed 3 bases and J 4 bases; nucleotides not matched to a gene: 1. Germline CDR1 and CDR2: LNHDA and SQIVND (reference sequence). This CDR3 has 13 residues. The DNA of the CDR3 is TGTGCCAGTAGTATGGGGACAGGCTATGGCTACACCTTC. This sequence encodes CASSMGTGYGYTF.

This sequence joins TRBV7-9 and TRBJ2-5, with TRBD2 identical over 7 bases. The germline gives CDR1 SEHNR, CDR2 FQNEAQ (reference sequence). CDR3 size: 15 residues. Germline trimming cut 7 bases from V and 2 bases from J; bases unmatched to any gene: 10. CDR3 in DNA: TGTGCCAGCACCATCTGGGCGGGAGAACAAGAGACCCAGTACTTC. Its protein product is CASTIWAGEQETQYF.

The chain joins TRBV5-6 to TRBJ2-3, with no clear D. V was trimmed by 4 bases and J by 1 base, leaving 10 bases between them. There are 14 residues in the CDR3. Germline CDR1 and CDR2: SGHDT and YYEEEE. The CDR3 here is CASSRRARTDTQYF. The CDR3 DNA reads as TGTGCCAGCAGCCGCCGGGCCCGCACAGATACGCAGTATTTT.

This chain uses TRBV7-9 with TRBJ1-3, with D possibly TRBD1 on 6 matching bases. Germline CDR1 reads SEHNR; CDR2 reads FQNEAQ (reference sequence). Trimming cost V 5 bases and J 4 bases, with 15 bases left between them. The CDR3 contains 15 residues. CDR3 nucleotides: TGTGCCAGCAGCCATACAGGGAAAGGAGGAAACACCATATATTTT. Protein sequence: CASSHTGKGGNTIYF.

This clone was seen a single time. The V call is TRBV27, the J call TRBJ2-5; 9 bases are shared with TRBD2. J gave up 9 bases and V 2 bases, and 4 bases lay outside the gene matches. Per germline, CDR1 MNHEY and CDR2 SMNVEV (reference sequence). This CDR3 is built from 13 residues. The CDR3 region is CASSLSGGPAQYF. As DNA, the CDR3 is TGTGCCAGCAGTTTAAGCGGGGGGCCCGCCCAGTACTTC.

V is TRBV5-4 and J is TRBJ2-1, with 13 bases matching TRBD2. V lost 4 bases and J lost 0; bases outside the gene matches: 10. The germline V gene encodes CDR1 SGHNT and CDR2 YYREEE (reference sequence). The CDR3 has 19 amino acids. CDR3 region: CASSKMTSGGSSSYNEQFF. As DNA, the CDR3 is TGTGCCAGCAGCAAAATGACTAGCGGGGGGTCGAGCTCCTACAATGAGCAGTTCTTC.

This clone was recorded only once. This sample includes further DNA sequences coding for the same CDR3. The rearrangement joins TRBV30 to TRBJ2-1; D may correspond to TRBD1 or TRBD2 (5 bases each). CDR1 GTSNPN and CDR2 SVGIG come from the germline V gene (reference sequence). The V end was cut by 3 bases, the J end by 7 bases, with 7 bases between. The CDR3 is made up of 11 amino acids. CDR3 sequence: CAWSGTNEQFF. CDR3 in DNA: TGTGCCTGGAGCGGGACGAATGAGCAGTTCTTC.

J is TRBJ1-2 and V is TRBV5-3, with no clear D. TRBV5-3 is marked as an open reading frame, function uncertain. The ends were cut back, 3 bases at V and 8 bases at J, with 20 bases in the middle. This CDR3 has 15 residues. DNA for the CDR3: TGTGCCAGAAGCTCTGGAAGGGCAGGCCCGAGGGGCTACACCTTC. This translates into CARSSGRAGPRGYTF.

The chain joins TRBV15 to TRBJ1-2; D call uncertain. CDR1 LNHNV and CDR2 YYDKDF come from the germline V gene (reference sequence). CDR3 length equals 16 residues. V lost 1 base and J 4 bases, leaving 16 bases between the germline ends. The CDR3 DNA sequence: TGTGCCACCAGCAGAGCAAGTCCCCAGGTAATCTATGGCTACACCTTC. Translated: CATSRASPQVIYGYTF.

The chain recombines TRBV7-6 with TRBJ1-3; D unclear. Germline CDR1 and CDR2: SGHVS and FNYEAQ. Deletions cut 2 bases from V and 8 bases from J, with 10 bases between. The CDR3 loop spans 13 amino acids. CDR3 nucleotide sequence: TGTGCCAGCAGCTTACCGGGAGGTGACACCATATATTTT. Its translation is CASSLPGGDTIYF. The variable domain in full, completed from reference TRBV7-6 and TRBJ1-3, reads GAGVSQSPRYKVTKRGQDVALRCDPISGHVSLYWYRQALGQGPEFLTYFNYEAQQDKSGLPNDRFSAERPEGSISTLTIQRTEQRDSAMYRCASSLPGGDTIYFGEGSWLTVV.

The CDR3 loop is CASSVDTAQYF. DNA for the CDR3: TGTGCCAGCAGCGTAGACACAGCGCAGTATTTT. The chain combines TRBV9 with TRBJ2-3; the D is unclear. V dropped 0 bases and J dropped 10 bases, with 6 bases sitting between them. Per germline, CDR1 SGDLS and CDR2 YYNGEE. The length of the CDR3 is 11 residues.

The V gene is TRBV14, the J gene TRBJ2-1; TRBD1 agrees at 10 bases. Germline V gene sequence: CDR1 SGHDN, CDR2 FVKESK. Losses at the gene ends were 0 bases for V and 10 bases for J; bases not matched to a gene: 9. The CDR3 covers 16 residues. In DNA, the CDR3 is TGTGCCAGCAGCCAAGAGATGGTTCTGGACAGGGGGGAGCAGTTCTTC. Translating it yields CASSQEMVLDRGEQFF.

The genes are TRBV7-2 and TRBJ1-4, with D unresolved. V shed 4 bases and J shed 8 bases, with 17 bases lying between them. Germline-derived CDR1 and CDR2 are SGHTA and FQGNSA. This CDR3 is 15 amino acids long. The DNA of the CDR3 is TGTGCCAGCAGCTACTCACAGCGGAGAGGAGAAAAACTGTTTTTT. Its translation is CASSYSQRRGEKLFF.

The chain uses TRBV6-2 or TRBV6-3 and TRBJ1-3; D is perhaps TRBD1 (5 bases). CDR1 is MNHEY and CDR2 is SVGEGT in the germline V gene. The V end lost 6 bases, the J end lost 0 bases, and 18 bases lay between the germline ends. This CDR3 spans 17 amino acids. CDR3 sequence: CASSPLDRTFSGNTIYF. CDR3 nucleotides: TGTGCCAGCAGCCCCCTCGACAGAACGTTCTCTGGAAACACCATATATTTT.

The chain joins TRBV19 to TRBJ1-2; TRBD1 agrees at 7 bases. CDR1 LNHDA and CDR2 SQIVND come from the germline V gene (reference sequence). V shed 4 bases, J shed 6 bases, and the junction held 5 bases outside the gene matches. This CDR3 comprises 13 residues. The DNA for the CDR3 is TGTGCCAGTAGTAGAGAAGGACAGGATGGCTACACCTTC. Its translation is CASSREGQDGYTF.

The chain carries TRBV2 and TRBJ2-2, with D hard to call. V was cut by 4 bases and J by 6 bases, with 3 bases left in between. The germline V gene has CDR1 SNHLY and CDR2 FYNNEI. The CDR3 spans 11 residues. The CDR3 reads CASSAAGELFF. The DNA for the CDR3 is TGTGCCAGCAGTGCCGCCGGGGAGCTGTTTTTT.

The genes are TRBV29-1 and TRBJ2-1; maybe TRBD1 (5 bases). Trimming removed 2 bases from V and 5 bases from J, with 16 bases in between. CDR3 length equals 15 residues. Germline loops: CDR1 SQVTM, CDR2 ANQGSEA. The CDR3 region is CSVEKLGVLDNEQFF. The CDR3 DNA reads TGCAGCGTTGAAAAATTAGGGGTTCTGGACAATGAGCAGTTCTTC.

The chain carries TRBV2 and TRBJ1-5; D not certain. Germline values: CDR1 SNHLY, CDR2 FYNNEI. Trimming took 2 bases from V and 6 from J, leaving 11 bases between them. The CDR3 length is 14 residues. CDR3 bases: TGTGCCAGCAGTGAATTGAGGAAAGGTCAGCCCCAGCATTTT. The encoded protein is CASSELRKGQPQHF.